This T cell receptor (beta chain) was recovered during a study of blood T cell repertoires in COVID-19. Study at large: The United States, Italy and Spain supplied acute and convalescent COVID-19 samples. From T cells, B-cell-depleted T cells, or PBMCs came the material, which was cDNA or gDNA.

Trimming stripped 7 bases from V and 2 bases from J, with 12 bases between. This CDR3 comprises 14 residues. CDR1 is LNHDA and CDR2 is SQIVND in the germline V gene (reference sequence). Using immunoSEQ multiplex PCR, the repertoire was profiled, and TCRdb retains in-frame clones only, with some absent. The repertoire consists of about 80,000 clones, with around four fifths occurring once and the leading ten covering roughly 18%. The rearrangement joins TRBV19 to TRBJ1-3, with D unresolved. Sample: peripheral blood. This receptor was identified in an elderly man with active or convalescent COVID-19. Here the CDR3 reads CASIPNLAGNTIYF. The DNA for the CDR3 is TGTGCCAGTATCCCCAACTTGGCTGGAAACACCATATATTTT. Combining the CDR3 with reference TRBV19 and TRBJ1-3 gives the whole variable domain DGGITQSPKYLFRKEGQNVTLSCEQNLNHDAMYWYRQDPGQGLRLIYYSQIVNDFQKGDIAEGYSVSREKKESFPLTVTSAQKNPTAFYLCASIPNLAGNTIYFGEGSWLTVV.